The 21 T cell receptor beta chains listed next were all sequenced from one sample in a study of Ad26.COV2.S vaccination and SARS-CoV-2 variants. Measured with immunoSEQ multiplex PCR; TCRdb has only the in-frame clones, and not every one. The sample lists approximately 340,000 clones; around 83% were seen once. Treatment in this sample: about 20 received Ad26.COV2.S at low or high dose, single or two shots; about 5 received placebo; per-sample allocation not given. The study sampled participants on day 63 after the first vaccine or placebo injection. The material sequenced was peripheral blood, taken in a trial of Ad26.COV2.S vaccine versus placebo. The receptors here all came from a person between 18 and 65 years old who received the Ad26.COV2.S COVID-19 vaccine or a placebo.

CDR3 sequence reads: CASSEQPNYGYTF. CDR3 DNA sequence: TGTGCCAGCAGTGAACAGCCTAACTATGGCTACACCTTC. The chain is built from TRBV2 and TRBJ1-2; D unresolved. Per germline, CDR1 SNHLY and CDR2 FYNNEI. CDR3 size: 13 residues. V gave up 2 bases and J gave up 0 bases, with 4 bases separating them.

The V and J genes are TRBV19 and TRBJ2-7; TRBD1 agrees at 7 bases. Germline V gene lookup returns CDR1 LNHDA and CDR2 SQIVND (reference sequence). Trimming removed 9 bases from V and 5 bases from J; junction bases left unmatched: 10. The CDR3 length is 13 residues. In nucleotides, the CDR3 is TGTGCCAGCATTGACAGGGATTTAGACGAGCAGTACTTC. Protein sequence: CASIDRDLDEQYF.

This CDR3 is CASSFQGALSYEQYF. The CDR3 DNA follows: TGTGCCAGCAGTTTTCAGGGGGCTCTTTCTTACGAGCAGTACTTC. The chain combines TRBV27 with TRBJ2-7; TRBD1 matches 8 bases. V lost 3 bases, J lost 4 bases, and 8 bases stayed unmatched. Germline CDR1 is MNHEY and CDR2 is SMNVEV (reference sequence). The CDR3 has 15 residues.

The V and J genes are TRBV3-1 (or the pseudogene TRBV3-2) and TRBJ1-1, with 8 bases lining up with TRBD1. The CDR3 length is 12 residues. Germline values: CDR1 LGHDT, CDR2 YNNKEL (reference sequence). The V and J ends lost 4 bases and 7 bases, in that order; junction bases with no gene match: 2. This CDR3 is CASSPGTGEAFF. For the CDR3, the DNA is TGTGCCAGCAGCCCTGGGACAGGTGAAGCTTTCTTT.

The V and J genes are TRBV5-1 and TRBJ2-7, with 9 bases matching TRBD1. After removal of 4 bases from V and 5 bases from J, the junction contained 7 bases not matched to a gene. CDR1 is SGHRS, CDR2 YFSETQ, per germline. The CDR3 has 14 residues. The CDR3 DNA reads TGCGCCAGCAGCCCCGGGACAGGGTTCCACGAGCAGTACTTC. It yields the protein CASSPGTGFHEQYF.

The chain joins TRBV11-2 to TRBJ2-3; no clear D gene. Looked up from germline, CDR1 is SGHAT and CDR2 is FQNNGV. The CDR3 spans 14 residues. V was cut by 0 bases and J by 4 bases, with 8 bases left in between. CDR3 sequence (DNA): TGTGCCAGCAGCTTAGATCGCTCTCCAGATACGCAGTATTTT. This translates into CASSLDRSPDTQYF.

The chain couples TRBV6-6 to TRBJ2-7; weak D call: TRBD1 (5 bases). The CDR3 is made up of 12 amino acids. Trimming took off 6 bases at V and 1 base at J, with 7 bases between the two ends. CDR1 is MNHNY and CDR2 is SVGAGI in the germline V gene (reference sequence). The CDR3 loop reads CASSRQSYEQYF. The DNA of the CDR3 is TGTGCCAGCAGCCGACAGTCCTACGAGCAGTACTTC.

The gene calls are TRBV27 and TRBJ2-1; 7 bases align to TRBD1. The CDR3 extends over 15 amino acids. V lost 3 bases and J lost 4; bases outside the gene matches: 6. Germline V gene data show CDR1 as MNHEY and CDR2 as SMNVEV (reference sequence). The chain's CDR3 is CASSLDRIKYNEQFF. Written as DNA, the CDR3 is TGTGCCAGCAGTTTGGACAGGATCAAATACAATGAGCAGTTCTTC.

The chain recombines TRBV7-9 with TRBJ2-5; a weak D match, TRBD1 (5 bases). The CDR3 consists of 14 residues. V shed 11 bases and J shed 4 bases, with 20 bases lying between them. CDR1 and CDR2 from the germline V gene are SEHNR and FQNEAQ (reference sequence). CDR3 sequence reads: CAGTEDTVRETQYF. Here the CDR3 DNA reads TGTGCCGGAACCGAGGACACCGTCCGAGAGACCCAGTACTTC.

The chain couples TRBV4-3 to TRBJ2-3, with D perhaps TRBD1 (6 bases). From germline, CDR1 is LGHNA and CDR2 YSLEER. The CDR3 loop spans 14 amino acids. Trimming stripped 3 bases from V and 5 bases from J, with 12 bases between. CDR3 in DNA: TGCGCCAGCAGCCAGAACAGGGCCGGAGATACGCAGTATTTT. It encodes CASSQNRAGDTQYF.

The chain joins TRBV30 to TRBJ2-7, with D uncertain. In germline, CDR1 is GTSNPN, CDR2 SVGIG (reference sequence). There are 14 residues in the CDR3. The V and J ends lost 0 bases and 3 bases respectively, with 12 bases between them. The CDR3 DNA follows: TGTGCCTGGAGTGTAGTGGGCGGAAACTACGAGCAGTACTTC. Translated: CAWSVVGGNYEQYF.

The V and J genes are TRBV5-8 and TRBJ2-2, with D unresolved. The CDR3 length is 16 residues. V was shortened by 2 bases and J by 4 bases, with 15 bases between the two germline ends. Germline assignment: CDR1 SGHTS and CDR2 YDEGEE. CDR3 DNA sequence: TGTGCCAGCAGCTTTTACCGGGTCCTGGGCACCGGGGAGCTGTTTTTT. Its protein is CASSFYRVLGTGELFF.

This clone was detected a few times. The rearrangement links TRBV2 to TRBJ1-2; 7 nucleotides align to TRBD1. Germline CDR1 and CDR2: SNHLY and FYNNEI. Losses at the gene ends were 4 bases for V and 2 bases for J; bases not matched to a gene: 4. The length of the CDR3 is 14 residues. The CDR3 reads CASSGVRGNYGYTF. For the CDR3, the DNA is TGTGCCAGCAGTGGTGTCAGGGGGAACTATGGCTACACCTTC. The entire variable domain, with the rest obtained from reference TRBV2 and TRBJ1-2, is as follows: EPEVTQTPSHQVTQMGQEVILRCVPISNHLYFYWYRQILGQKVEFLVSFYNNEISEKSEIFDDQFSVERPDGSNFTLKIRSTKLEDSAMYFCASSGVRGNYGYTFGSGTRLTVV.

This rearrangement joins TRBV5-4 to TRBJ2-1, with D unclear. CDR1 and CDR2 (germline): SGHNT, YYREEE (reference sequence). Trimming removed 2 bases from V and 6 bases from J, with 9 bases in between. The CDR3 contains 13 residues. The CDR3 spells CASSFMGSNEQFF. The CDR3 nucleotides read TGTGCCAGCAGCTTTATGGGCTCCAATGAGCAGTTCTTC.

The rearrangement uses TRBV3-1 (or the pseudogene TRBV3-2) and TRBJ2-3; 13 bases match TRBD2. From germline, CDR1 is LGHDT and CDR2 YNNKEL (reference sequence). The V gene end was trimmed by 3 bases and the J gene end by 2 bases; junction bases not matched to a gene: 5. The CDR3 contains 17 residues. CDR3 DNA: TGTGCCAGCAGCCAGAGGACTAGCGGGGGTTACACAGATACGCAGTATTTT. Translated, it gives CASSQRTSGGYTDTQYF.

The chain recombines TRBV6-1 with TRBJ2-4; 9 bases map to TRBD1. The germline CDR1 and CDR2 sequences are MNHNS and SASEGT. This CDR3 spans 15 amino acids. Trimming cost V 3 bases and J 9 bases; bases outside gene matches: 9. The DNA of the CDR3 is TGTGCCAGCAGTGACCGGGGACAGGGCGGTGGCATTCAGTACTTC. This gives the protein CASSDRGQGGGIQYF.

The CDR3 is CASSNDRGTDTQYF. CDR3 sequence (DNA): TGTGCCAGCAGCAACGACAGGGGCACAGATACGCAGTATTTT. This chain connects TRBV7-2 to TRBJ2-3; TRBD1 matches at 7 bases. The length of the CDR3 is 14 residues. V dropped 5 bases and J dropped 1; count of bases not matched to a gene: 3. Germline V gene data show CDR1 as SGHTA and CDR2 as FQGNSA.

V is TRBV7-8 and J is TRBJ2-7; 9 bases are shared with TRBD1. Germline V gene sequence: CDR1 SGHVS, CDR2 FQNEAQ. This CDR3 has 17 amino acids. J lost 2 bases, V lost 4 bases, and 12 bases had no gene match. The CDR3 DNA reads TGTGCCAGCAGCTCAACCCCGGGACAGGGTACCCCCTACGAGCAGTACTTC. Translation gives CASSSTPGQGTPYEQYF.

The V call is TRBV7-8, the J call TRBJ2-5; 9 bases agree with TRBD2. The CDR3 runs 16 residues. With V trimmed by 0 bases and J by 5 bases, 7 bases remained unmatched. From germline, CDR1 is SGHVS and CDR2 FQNEAQ. The CDR3 DNA is TGTGCCAGCAGCTTAGCGCTGGTAGCGGGAGAGGAGACCCAGTACTTC. Protein product: CASSLALVAGEETQYF.

This clone was seen only a few times. The genes are TRBV24-1 and TRBJ2-1; D is unresolved. Germline V lookup: CDR1 KGHDR, CDR2 SFDVKD. The CDR3 is made up of 14 amino acids. V was cut by 6 bases and J by 10 bases, with 18 bases left in between. Here the CDR3 reads CATSPPRPGDEQFF. The CDR3 region has the DNA TGTGCCACCAGTCCGCCCAGGCCAGGCGACGAGCAGTTCTTC.

The chain links TRBV6-2 or TRBV6-3 to TRBJ1-1, with unresolved D. Germline V gene data show CDR1 as MNHEY and CDR2 as SVGEGT. The V gene lost 6 bases and the J gene lost 1 base, with 12 bases spanning the gap. This CDR3 comprises 14 residues. CDR3 nucleotide sequence: TGTGCCAGCAGCAGTGGCAGTCCGAACACTGAAGCTTTCTTT. This codes for CASSSGSPNTEAFF.